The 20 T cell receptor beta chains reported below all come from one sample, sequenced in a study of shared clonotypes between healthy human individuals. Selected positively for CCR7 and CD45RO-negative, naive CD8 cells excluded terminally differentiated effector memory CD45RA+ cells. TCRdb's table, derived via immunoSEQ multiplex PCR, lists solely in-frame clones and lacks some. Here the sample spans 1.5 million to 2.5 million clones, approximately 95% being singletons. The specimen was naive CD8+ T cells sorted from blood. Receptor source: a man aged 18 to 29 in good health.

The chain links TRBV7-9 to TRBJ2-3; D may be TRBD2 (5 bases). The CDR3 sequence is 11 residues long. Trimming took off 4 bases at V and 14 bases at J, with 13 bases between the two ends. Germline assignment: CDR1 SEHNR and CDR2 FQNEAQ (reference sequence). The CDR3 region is CASSSPDAGYF. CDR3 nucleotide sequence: TGTGCCAGCAGCTCCCCGGATGCGGGGTATTTT.

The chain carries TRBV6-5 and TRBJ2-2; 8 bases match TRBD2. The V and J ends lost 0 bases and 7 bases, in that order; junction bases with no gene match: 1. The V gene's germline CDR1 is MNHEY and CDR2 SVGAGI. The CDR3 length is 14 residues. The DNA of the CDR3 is TGTGCCAGCAGTTACTCGAGCGGGGGCGGGGAGCTGTTTTTT. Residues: CASSYSSGGGELFF.

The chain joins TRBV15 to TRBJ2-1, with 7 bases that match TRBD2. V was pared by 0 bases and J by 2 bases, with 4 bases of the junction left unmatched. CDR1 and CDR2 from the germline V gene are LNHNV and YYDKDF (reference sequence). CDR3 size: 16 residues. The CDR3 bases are TGTGCCACCAGCAGAGATCTAGCGGAACCCTACAATGAGCAGTTCTTC. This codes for CATSRDLAEPYNEQFF.

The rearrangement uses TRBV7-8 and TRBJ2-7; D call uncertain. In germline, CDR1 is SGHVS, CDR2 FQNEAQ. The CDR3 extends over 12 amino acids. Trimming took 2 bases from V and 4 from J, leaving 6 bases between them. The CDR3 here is CASSLSVYEQYF. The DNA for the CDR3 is TGTGCCAGCAGCTTAAGCGTGTACGAGCAGTACTTC.

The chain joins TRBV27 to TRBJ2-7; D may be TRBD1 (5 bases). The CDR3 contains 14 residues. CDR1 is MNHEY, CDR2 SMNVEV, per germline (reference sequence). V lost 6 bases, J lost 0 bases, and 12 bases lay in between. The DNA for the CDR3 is TGTGCCAGCAGAAACTTGGACATCTCCTACGAGCAGTACTTC. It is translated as CASRNLDISYEQYF.

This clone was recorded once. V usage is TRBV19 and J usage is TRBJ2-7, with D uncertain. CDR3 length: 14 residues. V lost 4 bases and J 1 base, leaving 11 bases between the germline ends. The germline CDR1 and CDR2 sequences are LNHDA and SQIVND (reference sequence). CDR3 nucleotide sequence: TGTGCCAGTAGTAGATTCGACACTTCCTACGAGCAGTACTTC. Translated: CASSRFDTSYEQYF.

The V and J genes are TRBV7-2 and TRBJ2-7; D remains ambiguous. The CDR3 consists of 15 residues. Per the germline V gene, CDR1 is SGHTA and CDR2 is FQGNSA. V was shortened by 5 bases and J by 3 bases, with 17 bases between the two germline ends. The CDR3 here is CASSKPDWGIYEQYF. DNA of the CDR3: TGTGCCAGCAGCAAGCCTGACTGGGGAATCTACGAGCAGTACTTC.

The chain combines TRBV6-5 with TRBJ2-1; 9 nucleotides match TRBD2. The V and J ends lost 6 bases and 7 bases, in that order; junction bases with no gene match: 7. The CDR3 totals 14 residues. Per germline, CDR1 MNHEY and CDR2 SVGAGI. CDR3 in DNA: TGTGCCAGCAGCGAGCGGGAGGAGGTAAATGAGCAGTTCTTC. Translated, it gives CASSEREEVNEQFF.

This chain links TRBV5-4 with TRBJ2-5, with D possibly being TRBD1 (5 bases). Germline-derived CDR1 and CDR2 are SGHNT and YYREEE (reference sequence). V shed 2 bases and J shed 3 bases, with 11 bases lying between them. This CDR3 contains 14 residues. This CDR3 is CASSFLSGKETQYF. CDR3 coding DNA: TGTGCCAGCAGCTTCTTGTCAGGGAAAGAGACCCAGTACTTC.

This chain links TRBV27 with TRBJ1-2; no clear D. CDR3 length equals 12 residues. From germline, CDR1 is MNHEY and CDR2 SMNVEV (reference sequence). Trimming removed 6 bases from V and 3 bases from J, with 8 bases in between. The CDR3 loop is CASRGRDYGYTF. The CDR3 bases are TGTGCCAGCAGAGGGCGGGACTATGGCTACACCTTC.

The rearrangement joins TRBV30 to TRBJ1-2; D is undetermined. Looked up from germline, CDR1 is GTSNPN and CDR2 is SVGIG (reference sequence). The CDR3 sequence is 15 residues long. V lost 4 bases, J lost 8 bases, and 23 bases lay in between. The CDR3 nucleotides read TGTGCCTGGACCAACGAGAGGGTATTACGAGCGGGCTACACCTTC. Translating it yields CAWTNERVLRAGYTF.

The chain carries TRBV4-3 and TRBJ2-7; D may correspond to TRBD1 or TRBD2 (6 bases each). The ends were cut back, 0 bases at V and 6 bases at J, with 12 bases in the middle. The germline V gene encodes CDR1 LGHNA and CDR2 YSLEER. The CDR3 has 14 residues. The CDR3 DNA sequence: TGCGCCAGCAGCCAAGATGTTGGGGGGCTCGAGCAGTACTTC. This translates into CASSQDVGGLEQYF.

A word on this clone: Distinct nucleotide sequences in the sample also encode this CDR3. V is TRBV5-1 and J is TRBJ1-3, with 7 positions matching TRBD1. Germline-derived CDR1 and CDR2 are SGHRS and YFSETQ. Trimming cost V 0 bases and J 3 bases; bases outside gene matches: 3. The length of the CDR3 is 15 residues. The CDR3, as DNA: TGCGCCAGCAGCTTGGAGGGGGCAAGTGGAAACACCATATATTTT. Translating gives CASSLEGASGNTIYF.

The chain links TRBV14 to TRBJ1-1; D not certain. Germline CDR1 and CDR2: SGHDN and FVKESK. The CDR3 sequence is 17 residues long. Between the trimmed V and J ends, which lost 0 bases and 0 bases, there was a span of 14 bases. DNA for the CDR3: TGTGCCAGCAGCCAAGATCTAGGGCGGCTGATGAACACTGAAGCTTTCTTT. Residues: CASSQDLGRLMNTEAFF.

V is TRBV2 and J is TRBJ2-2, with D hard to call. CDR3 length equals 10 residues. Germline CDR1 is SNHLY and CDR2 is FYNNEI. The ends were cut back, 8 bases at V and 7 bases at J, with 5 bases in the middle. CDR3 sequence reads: CASESGELFF. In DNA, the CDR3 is TGTGCCAGCGAGAGCGGGGAGCTGTTTTTT.

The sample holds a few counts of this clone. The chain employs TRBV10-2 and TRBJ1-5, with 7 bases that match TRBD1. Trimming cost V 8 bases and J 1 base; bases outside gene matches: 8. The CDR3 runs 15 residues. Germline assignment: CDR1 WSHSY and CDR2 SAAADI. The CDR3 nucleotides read TGCGCCAGCCGAACCGGGACAGCCAGCAATCAGCCCCAGCATTTT. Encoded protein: CASRTGTASNQPQHF.

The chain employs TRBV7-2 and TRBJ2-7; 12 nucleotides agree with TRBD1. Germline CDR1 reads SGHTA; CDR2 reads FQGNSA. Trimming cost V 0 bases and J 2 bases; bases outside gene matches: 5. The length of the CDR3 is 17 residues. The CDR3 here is CASSLAAGTGGAYEQYF. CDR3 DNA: TGTGCCAGCAGCTTAGCAGCGGGGACAGGGGGCGCCTACGAGCAGTACTTC.

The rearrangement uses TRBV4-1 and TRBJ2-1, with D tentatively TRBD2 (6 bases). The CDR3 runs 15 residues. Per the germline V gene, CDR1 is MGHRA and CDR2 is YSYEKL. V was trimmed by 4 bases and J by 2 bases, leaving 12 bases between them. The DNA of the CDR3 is TGCGCCAGCAGCCCCTCCCCGGGGGCCTACAATGAGCAGTTCTTC. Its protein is CASSPSPGAYNEQFF.

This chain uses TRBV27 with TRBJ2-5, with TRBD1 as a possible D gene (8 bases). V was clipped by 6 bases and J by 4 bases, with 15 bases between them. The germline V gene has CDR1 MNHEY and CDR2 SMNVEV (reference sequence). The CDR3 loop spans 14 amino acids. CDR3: CASSLQGEGETQYF. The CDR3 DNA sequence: TGTGCCAGCAGCCTACAGGGGGAGGGAGAGACCCAGTACTTC.

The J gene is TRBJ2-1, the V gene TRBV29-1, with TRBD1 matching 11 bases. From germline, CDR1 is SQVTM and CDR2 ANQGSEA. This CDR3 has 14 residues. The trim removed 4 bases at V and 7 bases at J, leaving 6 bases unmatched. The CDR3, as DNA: TGCAGCGTTGGAGGGACAGGGGGATGGAATGAGCAGTTCTTC. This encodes CSVGGTGGWNEQFF.